This TCR beta chain was identified in a study of cytomegalovirus exposure and HLA in healthy donors. As regards this clone: The antigen remains undetermined.

Unmatched junction bases numbered 8, after V lost 6 bases and J lost 5 bases. The length of the CDR3 is 16 residues. Germline-derived CDR1 and CDR2 are KGHSH and LQKENI. The PCR contained 60 Vbeta and 13 Jbeta primers. Profiling relied on immunoSEQ multiplex PCR, and the TCRdb table lists in-frame clones only, not all of them. The repertoire holds around 90,000 clones, around three quarters seen once, with roughly 0.63% in the top ten. Findings and caveats of the study: What a later analysis showed was that several of the most significant clusters appeared linked to common viral pathogens.

This chain joins TRBV18 and TRBJ2-2; 11 bases agree with TRBD1. The sequence was collected from a man aged 25-45 years in good health and CMV-seronegative. Input material: PBMCs. The CDR3 bases are TGTGCCAGCTCGCGAGATGGACAGGGGGCAACCGGGGAGCTGTTTTTT. Translation: CASSRDGQGATGELFF.